This T cell receptor beta chain was found in a study of tumor-infiltrating lymphocytes in primary liver carcinoma. The CDR3 has 16 amino acids. Germline V gene lookup returns CDR1 MNHEY and CDR2 SVGAGI. Total RNA amounting to roughly 450 ng was the source from which TCR beta cDNA was made with a constant-region primer. Slightly modified ARM-PCR served as the procedure for the TCR beta libraries. These libraries came from three rounds of nested multiplex PCR. Researchers ran the first two PCR rounds for roughly 10 cycles each with TRBV1-TRBV30 forward primers and a C-beta reverse primer. TCRdb re-called the multiplex PCR reads with MiXCR, one entry per CDR3 protein. This sample has some 110,000 distinct CDR3 sequences; approximately 64% occur once, and the top ten carry about 8%. Note on this clonotype: A read error may produce the germline difference seen at one junction end.

DNA and RNA were both co-extracted from 20-30 mg of bulk tissue that had not been sorted. More than 80% viable tumor cells made up every tumor sample. This TCR was sampled from a woman aged 55-69 years with primary liver carcinoma and hepatitis B virus infection. The chain combines TRBV6-5 with TRBJ1-2; TRBD1 matches at 10 bases. The sequenced sample was liver tumor tissue from sampling region 3. Subset in this sample: tumor region T3, left-lateral pole. CDR3 residues: CASSPDRGRFHYDYTF. CDR3 in DNA: TGTGCCAGCAGTCCCGACAGGGGGCGATTCCACTATGACTACACCTTC.